These T cell receptor beta chains were read from a single sample in a study of T cells in Graves' hyperthyroidism and ophthalmopathy. TCRdb independently ran MiXCR on the multiplex PCR reads; one entry per CDR3 protein. The sample carries about 740,000 distinct CDR3 sequences, 12% to 15% recorded once. The sequenced material came from blood. The receptors were sampled from a woman younger than 30 with Graves' hyperthyroidism. The CDR3 runs from the conserved cysteine through the conserved F or W. D genes are given only for firm matches. Where a row states a size, it is once, few, many or the class of an expanded clone; other rows omit it.

J,size,V,D,DNA,CDR3
TRBJ1-2,many,TRBV7-8,TRBD1,TGTGCCAGCAGTGCCGGGACAGCCTCATGGAATTACTATGGCTACACCTTC,CASSAGTASWNYYGYTF
TRBJ1-5,few,TRBV12-3/TRBV12-4,.,TGTGCCAGCAGTTTAAGTCGGGCTCAGCCCCAGCATTTT,CASSLSRAQPQHF
TRBJ1-1,few,TRBV18,.,TGTGCCAGCTCACCAATCCGGGACACTGAAGCTTTCTTT,CASSPIRDTEAFF
TRBJ2-3,.,TRBV6-2/TRBV6-3,.,TGTGCCAGCAGATTTCTAGGCCATACGCAGTATTTT,CASRFLGHTQYF
TRBJ1-5,few,TRBV13,.,TGTGCCAGCAGCTTGGGGTCCAGTGAACAGCCCCAGCATTTT,CASSLGSSEQPQHF
TRBJ2-1,.,TRBV16,.,TGTGCCAGCAGCCAGGCCTACTACAATGAGCAGTTCTTC,CASSQAYYNEQFF
TRBJ2-7,.,TRBV6-1,TRBD2,TGTGCCAGCACCTCTCGGGAGCGGGACTACGAGCAGTACTTC,CASTSRERDYEQYF
TRBJ2-7,many,TRBV6-2/TRBV6-3,.,TGTGCCAGCGCCCGAGACAGCTACTACGAGCAGTACTTC,CASARDSYYEQYF
TRBJ1-5,many,TRBV6-1,TRBD1,TGTGCCAGCAGTGCAGCCCGACAGGGGAGCGATCAGCCCCAGCATTTT,CASSAARQGSDQPQHF
TRBJ1-1,many,TRBV11-3,TRBD1,TGTGCCAGCAGACTGGGACAGTGGGACACTGAAGCTTTCTTT,CASRLGQWDTEAFF
TRBJ2-2,many,TRBV15,.,TGTGCCACCAGCAGAGTGTCGGACGGGGAGCTGTTTTTT,CATSRVSDGELFF
TRBJ2-3,many,TRBV7-9,.,TGTGCCAGCAGCTTTGAGGGAGAGACAGATACGCAGTATTTT,CASSFEGETDTQYF
TRBJ2-4,many,TRBV11-2,.,TGTGCCAGCAGCTTAAGAGTGAGGGGAGAAAACATTCAGTACTTC,CASSLRVRGENIQYF
TRBJ2-3,.,TRBV6-4,.,TGTGCCAGCAGTGACTGGGCATCTACTAGCACAGATACGCAGTATTTT,CASSDWASTSTDTQYF
TRBJ2-2,many,TRBV7-3,TRBD2,TGTGCCAGCAGCCAAATGGGACTAGCGAACACCGGGGAGCTGTTTTTT,CASSQMGLANTGELFF
TRBJ1-2,few,TRBV29-1,TRBD1,TGCAGCGTCCCCAGGGGGCCCAATGGCTACACCTTC,CSVPRGPNGYTF
TRBJ2-4,.,TRBV4-3,.,TGCGCCAGCAGCCAAGGGGGGGGCTTTGGGGTAGCCAAAAACATTCAGTACTTC,CASSQGGGFGVAKNIQYF
TRBJ1-1,many,TRBV12-3/TRBV12-4,.,TGTGCCAGCAGTTTCGCGGAGAACACTGAAGCTTTCTTT,CASSFAENTEAFF
TRBJ2-7,.,TRBV13,.,TGTGCCAGCAGCCCGACCGGGACAACCTCCTACGAGCAGTACTTC,CASSPTGTTSYEQYF
TRBJ2-7,few,TRBV4-1,.,TGCGCCAGCAGCCTTTCCCCGGGGATCTCCTACGAGCAGTACTTC,CASSLSPGISYEQYF
TRBJ1-5,many,TRBV28,.,TGTGCCAGCACGGGGCAGTATAGCAATCAGCCCCAGCATTTT,CASTGQYSNQPQHF
TRBJ1-2,.,TRBV4-3,.,TGCGCCAGCAGCCAAGTATTCCTTCGGGATGACGGGGATCTTGCCTATGGCTACACCTTC,CASSQVFLRDDGDLAYGYTF
TRBJ2-7,few,TRBV29-1,.,TGCAGCGTTGTTGTGGGCCCCAAAGGGGACGAGCAGTACTTC,CSVVVGPKGDEQYF